This T cell receptor (beta chain) was found in a study of blood T cell repertoires in COVID-19. Looking at the study overall: In each case, the material was cDNA or gDNA derived from T cells, B-cell-depleted T cells, or PBMCs.

TCRdb's table, derived via immunoSEQ multiplex PCR, lists solely in-frame clones and lacks some. The sample contains a few hundred thousand clones, about 91% of which appear only once. This CDR3 has 18 amino acids. Germline lookup yields CDR1 SGHDT and CDR2 YYEEEE. V was clipped by 4 bases and J by 5 bases; unmatched bases: 11. Input material: peripheral blood. This chain connects TRBV5-6 to TRBJ2-5, with TRBD2 matching over 16 bases. This clonotype was obtained from a woman between 45 and 65 years old with COVID-19, enrolled during active disease. The CDR3 DNA is TGTGCCAGCAGCCGACCGGGACTAGCGGGGGGGCTTCGGGAGACCCAGTACTTC. Translating it yields CASSRPGLAGGLRETQYF.